This TCR beta chain derives from a study of cytomegalovirus exposure and HLA in healthy donors. All the people who gave samples were healthy bone marrow donors. With 60 Vbeta and 13 Jbeta primers, the PCR was carried out. Sequencing was performed with immunoSEQ multiplex PCR; in TCRdb, only in-frame clones are kept and a portion is missing. This sample has under 200,000 clones, with approximately 12% found just once. This clone was counted between two and nine times. Specimen: PBMCs. The receptor comes from a man over 45 in good health and CMV-seropositive.

The CDR3 DNA sequence: TGTGCCAGCGCTAACTCATTCAATCAGCCCCAGCATTTT. Its protein is CASANSFNQPQHF. This chain links TRBV7-2 with TRBJ1-5; D gene uncertain. This CDR3 has 13 residues. The V end was cut by 8 bases, the J end by 3 bases, with 11 bases between. Germline CDR1 SGHTA, CDR2 FQGNSA.